This record covers a single T cell receptor (beta chain). Its target is unknown. The V gene's germline CDR1 is SGHVS and CDR2 FNYEAQ. The CDR3 is 13 residues long. The ends were cut back, 11 bases at V and 7 bases at J, with 20 bases in the middle. The sample originates from a study of cytotoxic CD8 clonotypes in ibrutinib-treated CLL. Turning to the study itself: Of a cohort that held about a dozen relapsed/refractory and some 15 treatment-naive patients, around 17 were IGHV unmutated.

A 1 in 200,000 to 1 in 1 million T cell depth was the sequencing target. The protocol was immunoSEQ multiplex PCR, while the TCRdb copy is restricted to in-frame clones and leaves out a portion. The table records 60,000 to 70,000 clones, less than 75% of them present only once. The study's findings and limits: Patients showed higher baseline clonality than age-matched healthy donors, and it tracked circulating CD8+ T-cell counts.

Sequences were derived from PBMCs, sampled after 12 months of ibrutinib treatment. This chain links TRBV7-6 with TRBJ1-2; D uncertain. The sequence was obtained from a human donor with chronic lymphocytic leukemia. The CDR3 loop is CARGKSYGIGYTF. CDR3 DNA sequence: TGTGCCCGCGGGAAGTCCTATGGTATTGGCTACACCTTC. The whole variable domain, remainder taken from reference TRBV7-6 and TRBJ1-2, is GAGVSQSPRYKVTKRGQDVALRCDPISGHVSLYWYRQALGQGPEFLTYFNYEAQQDKSGLPNDRFSAERPEGSISTLTIQRTEQRDSAMYRCARGKSYGIGYTFGSGTRLTVV.